One and the same sample provided the 2 T cell receptor beta chains below, sequenced in a study of memory CD4+ T cells and cytomegalovirus serostatus. Single viable CD3+CD4+CD8-CD45RO+ cells were sorted as the memory CD4+ T cells. Measured with immunoSEQ multiplex PCR; TCRdb has only the in-frame clones, and not every one. Among around 53,000 clones listed, roughly 80% were seen once. Sequences were obtained from memory CD4+ T cells from blood. These receptors came from an adult in good health and CMV-seronegative.

The chain joins TRBV10-2 to TRBJ2-7, with 16 nucleotides matching TRBD2. The CDR3 spans 17 residues. With 3 bases clipped from V and 4 bases from J, the junction kept 6 bases outside the gene matches. Germline assignment: CDR1 WSHSY and CDR2 SAAADI. This chain's CDR3 is CASSEGGLAGGKYEQYF. As DNA, the CDR3 is TGCGCCAGCAGTGAAGGGGGACTAGCGGGAGGGAAGTACGAGCAGTACTTC.

This chain connects TRBV6-1 to TRBJ2-2, with 9 bases lining up with TRBD1. CDR3 size: 15 residues. V shed 5 bases and J 0 bases; nucleotides not matched to a gene: 1. Per the germline V gene, CDR1 is MNHNS and CDR2 is SASEGT. The DNA for the CDR3 is TGTGCCAGCAGTCGACAGGGGGCGAACACCGGGGAGCTGTTTTTT. Protein: CASSRQGANTGELFF.